This T cell receptor (beta chain) was sequenced in a study of response to subunit inactivated influenza vaccine. Points from the study as a whole: It was the authors' suggestion that each seasonal influenza vaccination recruits few new T cells.

Between the trimmed V and J ends, which lost 5 bases and 6 bases, there was a span of 10 bases. The germline V gene encodes CDR1 SGHVS and CDR2 FQNEAQ. The CDR3 totals 13 residues. The table lists this clonotype with many counts. Its target is unknown. MiXCR was run by TCRdb on the RT-PCR reads, yielding one entry per CDR3 protein. The sample records some 570,000 distinct CDR3 sequences, over 9% being singletons. The sample was also linked to a second study, of T cells expressing NK-cell markers. According to that study: A 5'RACE template switching approach incorporating UMIs was used to make TCR beta cDNA. The dominant NKG2C+ clonotypes represented 1.0-7.0% of CD8+ T cells in six donors. These clonotypes also led the CD3+CD56-NKG2C+ fraction in several donors.

This sequence was found in a man aged 50-60 years who received an inactivated influenza vaccine. The material sequenced was PBMCs from blood, taken on the day of vaccination. This chain connects TRBV7-8 to TRBJ2-2; D is perhaps TRBD1 (5 bases). CDR3 DNA sequence: TGTGCCAGCAGCCTCTCAGGGTCCGGGGAGCTGTTTTTT. Its translation: CASSLSGSGELFF.